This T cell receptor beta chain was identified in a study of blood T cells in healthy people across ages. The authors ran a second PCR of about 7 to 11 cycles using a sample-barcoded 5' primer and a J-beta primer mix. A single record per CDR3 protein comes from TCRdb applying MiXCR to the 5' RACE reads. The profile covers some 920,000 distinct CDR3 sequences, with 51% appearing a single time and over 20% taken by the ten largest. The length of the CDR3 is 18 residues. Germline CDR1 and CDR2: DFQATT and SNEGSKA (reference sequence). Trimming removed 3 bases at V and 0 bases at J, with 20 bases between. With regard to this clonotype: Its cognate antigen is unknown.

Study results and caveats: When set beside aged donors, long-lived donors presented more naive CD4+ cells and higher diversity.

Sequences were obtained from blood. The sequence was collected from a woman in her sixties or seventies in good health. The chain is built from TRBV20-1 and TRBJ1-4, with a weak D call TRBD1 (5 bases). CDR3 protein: CSARKDLAGHATNEKLFF. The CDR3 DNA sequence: TGCAGTGCTAGGAAGGATCTCGCAGGGCATGCAACTAATGAAAAACTGTTTTTT.